This T cell receptor beta chain was documented in a study of CD8 T cells in Susac syndrome. TCR beta sequencing was performed on blood CD8+ and CD4+ T cells. With random hexamers, reverse transcription was performed on roughly 0.5 to 1 ug of RNA. TCRdb re-derived calls from the immunoSEQ multiplex PCR reads in MiXCR, one entry per CDR3 protein. The table records 150,000 to 200,000 distinct CDR3 sequences, 95% of them present only once. The CDR3 spans 15 residues. V was clipped by 1 base and J by 1 base, with 10 bases between them. This clonotype originated in a human donor with multiple sclerosis. The chain employs TRBV12-3 or TRBV12-4 and TRBJ1-1; D is possibly TRBD1 (6 bases). Sequencing input: CD8+ T cells from PBMCs. Written as DNA, the CDR3 is TGTGCCAGCAGTTTAGAGGGGGGAGGGAACACTGAAGCTTTCTTT. Encoded protein: CASSLEGGGNTEAFF.